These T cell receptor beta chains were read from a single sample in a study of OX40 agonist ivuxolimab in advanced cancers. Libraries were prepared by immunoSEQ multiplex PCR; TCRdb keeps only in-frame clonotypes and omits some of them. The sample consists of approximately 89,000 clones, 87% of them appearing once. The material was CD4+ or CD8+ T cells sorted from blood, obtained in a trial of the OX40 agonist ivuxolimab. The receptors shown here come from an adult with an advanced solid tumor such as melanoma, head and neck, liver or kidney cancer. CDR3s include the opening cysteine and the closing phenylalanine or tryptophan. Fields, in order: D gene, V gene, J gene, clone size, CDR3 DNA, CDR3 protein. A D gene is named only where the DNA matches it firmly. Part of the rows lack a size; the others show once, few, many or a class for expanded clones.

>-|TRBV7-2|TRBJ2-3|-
TGTGCCAGGAAGGAAGGGGGGGCAGATACGCAGTATTTT
CARKEGGADTQYF
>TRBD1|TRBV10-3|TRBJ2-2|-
TGTGCCATCGGACAGGGGAACACCGGGGAGCTGTTTTTT
CAIGQGNTGELFF
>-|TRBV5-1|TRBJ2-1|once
TGCGCCAGCAGGGGTAGAGGGAATATGGATGAGCAGTTCTTC
CASRGRGNMDEQFF
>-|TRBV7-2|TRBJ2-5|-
TGTGCCAGCAGCTTAGTACAGGAGAAGACCCAGTACTTC
CASSLVQEKTQYF
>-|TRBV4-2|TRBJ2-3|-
TGTGCCAGCAGCCCCCCCTGGGGGGATAGCACAGATACGCAGTATTTT
CASSPPWGDSTDTQYF
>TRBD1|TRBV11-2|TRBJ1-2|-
TGTGCCAGCAGCCCCAACTCAGACAGGGTATATGGCTACACCTTC
CASSPNSDRVYGYTF
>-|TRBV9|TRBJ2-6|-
TGTGCCAGCAGCGTTCTTTATTCTGGGGCCAACGTCCTGACTTTC
CASSVLYSGANVLTF
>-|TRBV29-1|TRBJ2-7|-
TGCAGCGTCTGGGAAGGAAGGGCCTACGAGCAGTACTTC
CSVWEGRAYEQYF
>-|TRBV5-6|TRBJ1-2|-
TGTGCCAGCAGCCCCGCCGGGACAAAATCCCGCCTGGGCTACACCTTC
CASSPAGTKSRLGYTF
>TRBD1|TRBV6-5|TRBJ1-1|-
TGTGCCAGCAGTTACTCGACAGGGTGGGGGAACACTGAAGCTTTCTTT
CASSYSTGWGNTEAFF
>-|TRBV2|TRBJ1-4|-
TGTGCCAGCAGTGGGGGGAGGGGTATTGGTGAAAAACTGTTTTTT
CASSGGRGIGEKLFF
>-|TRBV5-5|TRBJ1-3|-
TGTGCCAGCAGCTTAGGGTTGGGTGGAAACACCATATATTTT
CASSLGLGGNTIYF
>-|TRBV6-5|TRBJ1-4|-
TGTGCCAGAGATTTTGGGCTGGAGGGGGAAAAACTGTTTTTT
CARDFGLEGEKLFF
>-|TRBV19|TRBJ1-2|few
TGTGCCAGTAGTATAGGGGGGTCAAGGACACTCTATGGCTACACCTTC
CASSIGGSRTLYGYTF
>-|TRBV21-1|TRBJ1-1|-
TGTGCCAGCAGCACCCCGACGGGCGGTTGCTCTGAAGCTTTCTTT
CASSTPTGGCSEAFF
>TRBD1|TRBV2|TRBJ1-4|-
TGTGCCAGCAGAGCCACAGGGGGCGCGTCTCTCATGACTAATGAAAAACTGTTTTTT
CASRATGGASLMTNEKLFF
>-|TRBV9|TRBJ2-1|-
TGTGCCAGCAGCGGAGGGCCGACGGGTGAGCAGTTCTTC
CASSGGPTGEQFF
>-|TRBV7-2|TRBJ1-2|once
TGTGCCAGCAGCTTAGCCTCGGGGGAAGCTAACTATGGCTACACCTTC
CASSLASGEANYGYTF
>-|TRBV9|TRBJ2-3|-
TGTGCCAGCAGCTCGGTCTTGCAGGGGCAGTATTTT
CASSSVLQGQYF
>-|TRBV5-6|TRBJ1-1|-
TGTGCCAGCAGCCCCTCTGCCGGGGGTTGGACTGAAGCTTTCTTT
CASSPSAGGWTEAFF
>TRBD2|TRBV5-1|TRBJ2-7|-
TGCGCCAGCAGCTCCGAGGGGAGGGTGACCTACGAGCAGTACTTC
CASSSEGRVTYEQYF
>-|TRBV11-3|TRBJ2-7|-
TGTGCCAGCAGCTTGAGGACGGGTGCCTACGAGCAGTACTTC
CASSLRTGAYEQYF
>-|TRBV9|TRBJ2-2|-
TGTGCCAGCTCGGGGGCCTCCCTTCCCGGGGAGCTGTTTTTT
CASSGASLPGELFF
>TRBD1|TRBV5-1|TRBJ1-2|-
TGCGCCAGCAGCCAGGGACAGGGGGGAATGACCTTC
CASSQGQGGMTF
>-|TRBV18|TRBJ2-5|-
TGTGCCAGCTCACCAGGGGCAGGTGCAGGGGAGACCCAGTACTTC
CASSPGAGAGETQYF
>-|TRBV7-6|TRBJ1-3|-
TGTGCCAGCAGCCCCAGCCCTGGAAACACCATATATTTT
CASSPSPGNTIYF
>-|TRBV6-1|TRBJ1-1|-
TGTGCCAGCAAGCTTCAGAACACTGAAGCTTTCTTT
CASKLQNTEAFF